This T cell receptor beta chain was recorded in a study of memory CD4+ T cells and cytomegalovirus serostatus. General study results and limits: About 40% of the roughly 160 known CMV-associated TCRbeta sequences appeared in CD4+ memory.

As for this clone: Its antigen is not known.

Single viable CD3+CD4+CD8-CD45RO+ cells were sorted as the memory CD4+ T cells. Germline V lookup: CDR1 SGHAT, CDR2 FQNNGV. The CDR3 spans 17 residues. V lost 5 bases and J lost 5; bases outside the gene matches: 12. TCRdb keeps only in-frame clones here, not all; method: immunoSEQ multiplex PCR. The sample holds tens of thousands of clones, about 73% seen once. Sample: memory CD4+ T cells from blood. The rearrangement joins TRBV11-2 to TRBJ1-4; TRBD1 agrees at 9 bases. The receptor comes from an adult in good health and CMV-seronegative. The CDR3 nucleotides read TGTGCCAGCAGCCAACCCTGGGGCGACAGGGGGAATGAAAAACTGTTTTTT. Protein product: CASSQPWGDRGNEKLFF.